This is a list of T cell receptor beta chains from one sample in a study of cytomegalovirus exposure and HLA in healthy donors. Sequencing used immunoSEQ multiplex PCR; TCRdb keeps in-frame clones, though not all of them. The sample gives 93,000 or so clones, roughly three quarters of which show up once; roughly 3.9% is in the top ten. Sample: PBMCs. These receptors all stem from a man over 45 in good health and CMV-seropositive. Each CDR3 is given with its conserved first and last residue. The D gene is left open where the match is weak. For some rows the clone size is stated as once, few or many, or as a class when expanded; others skip it.

DNA | CDR3 | length | D | J | V | size
TGTGCCTCCCAAGCGGCTCCCGGACTGGACTACGAGCAGTACTTC | CASQAAPGLDYEQYF | 15 | . | TRBJ2-7 | TRBV2 | .
TGTGCCAGTAGTACGACAGGGTATGGCTACACCTTC | CASSTTGYGYTF | 12 | TRBD1 | TRBJ1-2 | TRBV19 | .
TGTGCCAGCTCACCACCGACAGGGGGGAACACCGGGGAGCTGTTTTTT | CASSPPTGGNTGELFF | 16 | TRBD1 | TRBJ2-2 | TRBV18 | .
TGTGCCAGCAGTGGGTTGGGACAGCCCAGCTCTGGAAACACCATATATTTT | CASSGLGQPSSGNTIYF | 17 | TRBD1 | TRBJ1-3 | TRBV7-9 | .
TGTGCCAGCAGTTCAAACTCTGGGGCCAACGTCCTGACTTTC | CASSSNSGANVLTF | 14 | . | TRBJ2-6 | TRBV27 | .
TGTTCCAGCAGCTTAGTAGAGGGCCGAAAACAAGAGACCCAGTACTTC | CSSSLVEGRKQETQYF | 16 | . | TRBJ2-5 | TRBV7-9 | .
TGTGCCAGCAGCCGTAGGACTAGCGGAGGGGGTTCCTACAATGAGCAGTTCTTC | CASSRRTSGGGSYNEQFF | 18 | TRBD2 | TRBJ2-1 | TRBV7-8 | .
TGTGCCAGCAGCCCGAGACCGGGACTAGTGGGTAGCACAGATACGCAGTATTTT | CASSPRPGLVGSTDTQYF | 18 | TRBD2 | TRBJ2-3 | TRBV11-2 | .
TGTGCCAGCAGTTACAGGGGAACGGATTCACCCCTCCACTTT | CASSYRGTDSPLHF | 14 | . | TRBJ1-6 | TRBV6-5 | .
TGTGCCAGCAGCCCCTTTGGGGGGGGTGGCACCGGGGAGCTGTTTTTT | CASSPFGGGGTGELFF | 16 | TRBD2 | TRBJ2-2 | TRBV11-3 | .
TGTGCCAGTAGAAGGACAGGCGCCTACGAGCAGTACTTC | CASRRTGAYEQYF | 13 | TRBD1 | TRBJ2-7 | TRBV19 | .
TGTGCCAGCAGTGAGGTCAGGGGCGGTGGCTACACCTTC | CASSEVRGGGYTF | 13 | . | TRBJ1-2 | TRBV2 | few
TGCGCCAGCAGCTTGAAAACAGGGGGCGACGAGCAGTACTTC | CASSLKTGGDEQYF | 14 | TRBD1 | TRBJ2-7 | TRBV5-1 | .
TGTGCCAGCAGCCCTCCCAACAGGGTTCTCACAGATACGCAGTATTTT | CASSPPNRVLTDTQYF | 16 | . | TRBJ2-3 | TRBV7-6 | .
TGTTCCAGCAGCCCCCGGACAGGGGGCGAGCAGTACTTC | CSSSPRTGGEQYF | 13 | TRBD1 | TRBJ2-7 | TRBV7-9 | .
TGTGCCAGCAGCCTAGTGGGAGGGTGGACAGATACGCAGTATTTT | CASSLVGGWTDTQYF | 15 | TRBD2 | TRBJ2-3 | TRBV5-4 | few
TGTGCCTGGGAACCGCCGGGTTTTTACGAGCAGTACTTC | CAWEPPGFYEQYF | 13 | . | TRBJ2-7 | TRBV30 | .
TGTGCCAGCAAGGGGTTGGCGGACACTGAAGCTTTCTTT | CASKGLADTEAFF | 13 | . | TRBJ1-1 | TRBV2 | .
TGTGCCAGCAGTTTGGGGGGGACAGGGGGTAACTATGGCTACACCTTC | CASSLGGTGGNYGYTF | 16 | TRBD1 | TRBJ1-2 | TRBV28 | .
TGTGCCAGTAGTACCTACAGGGTTCCCTGGGCTGAAGCTTTCTTT | CASSTYRVPWAEAFF | 15 | . | TRBJ1-1 | TRBV19 | .
TGTGCCAGCAAAAACAGGGGCCCGAACACTGAAGCTTTCTTT | CASKNRGPNTEAFF | 14 | TRBD1 | TRBJ1-1 | TRBV6-5 | once
TGTGCCAAACTACTACTCACAGATACGCAGTATTTT | CAKLLLTDTQYF | 12 | . | TRBJ2-3 | TRBV2 | .
TGTGCCAGCTCACAAAGCGCGGGAGGGCCTAGGACGGAGACCCAGTACTTC | CASSQSAGGPRTETQYF | 17 | TRBD2 | TRBJ2-5 | TRBV18 | .
TGTGCCAGCAGCTTAAGGCTAGCGGGAGGTGCCACAGATACGCAGTATTTT | CASSLRLAGGATDTQYF | 17 | TRBD2 | TRBJ2-3 | TRBV7-3 | few
TGTGCCAGCAGTTTGGGACAGGTTAAGTTCTTC | CASSLGQVKFF | 11 | TRBD1 | TRBJ2-1 | TRBV28 | .
TGTGCCAGCAGTTTAGAGCTAGCGGTTTACAATGAGCAGTTCTTC | CASSLELAVYNEQFF | 15 | TRBD2 | TRBJ2-1 | TRBV6-1 | .
TGTGCCAGCAGCTTAGATCCGGGGAGGTCACCCCTCCACTTT | CASSLDPGRSPLHF | 14 | . | TRBJ1-6 | TRBV7-3 | .
TGTGCCAGCGGACAGACCTCCCAAGAGACCCAGTACTTC | CASGQTSQETQYF | 13 | . | TRBJ2-5 | TRBV5-4 | .
TGTGCCAGCAGCTGGACAGGGGGCTACGAGCAGTACTTC | CASSWTGGYEQYF | 13 | TRBD1 | TRBJ2-7 | TRBV6-5 | few
TGTGCCAGCAGTCGAAGGGAGGGGCCCAAAAACATTCAGTACTTC | CASSRREGPKNIQYF | 15 | TRBD2 | TRBJ2-4 | TRBV5-8 | .
TGTGCCACCAGCAGAGCCGCAGGGGTTGATAATTCACCCCTCCACTTT | CATSRAAGVDNSPLHF | 16 | . | TRBJ1-6 | TRBV15 | .
TGTGCCAGTAGTACTAGCGGGGATTCCTACAATGAGCAGTTCTTC | CASSTSGDSYNEQFF | 15 | TRBD2 | TRBJ2-1 | TRBV19 | .
TGCGCCAGCAGCTTGGGAGCGGGAGGGGGCACAGATACGCAGTATTTT | CASSLGAGGGTDTQYF | 16 | TRBD2 | TRBJ2-3 | TRBV5-1 | .
TGTGCCAGCAGTCCGGGACAGGGGGACCCCTACGAGCAGTACTTC | CASSPGQGDPYEQYF | 15 | TRBD1 | TRBJ2-7 | TRBV27 | .
TGCGCCAGCAGCCAAGTTCGGAACAGGGTTGGTGGGGGGGGAGCCAAAAACATTCAGTACTTC | CASSQVRNRVGGGGAKNIQYF | 21 | . | TRBJ2-4 | TRBV4-3 | few
TGTGCCACCAGCAGAGATTCAGGGTACAATGAGCAGTTCTTC | CATSRDSGYNEQFF | 14 | . | TRBJ2-1 | TRBV15 | once
TGTGCCAGCAGCTTACTAGCGGGACAAGAGACCCAGTACTTC | CASSLLAGQETQYF | 14 | TRBD2 | TRBJ2-5 | TRBV7-7 | .
TGTGCCAGCAGCTTAAGCGGACTCGGGCCCACAGATACGCAGTATTTT | CASSLSGLGPTDTQYF | 16 | . | TRBJ2-3 | TRBV7-6 | .
TGTGCCAGCAGCTTAGAGAGGTTCGGCTTCTACGAGCAGTACTTC | CASSLERFGFYEQYF | 15 | . | TRBJ2-7 | TRBV7-9 | .
TGTGCCAGTACCCTCGGAAGCGGGATCTACGAGCAGTACTTC | CASTLGSGIYEQYF | 14 | TRBD2 | TRBJ2-7 | TRBV19 | .
TGTGCCAGCAGTCCGGGGGTTAACTATGGCTACACCTTC | CASSPGVNYGYTF | 13 | . | TRBJ1-2 | TRBV6-6 | .